The 19 T cell receptor beta chains below all came from one sample that was sequenced in a study of T cells after yellow fever vaccination (dated by TCRdb to between 2017 and 2020). Libraries were made using 5' RACE. TCRdb records Illumina NovaSeq 6000 as the sequencer. TCRdb redid the processing of the public reads, applying fastp at Q25 and MiXCR, and retained in-frame beta chains. A single entry per CDR3 protein holds the most common genes and DNA from its merged rows. This sample lists a few hundred thousand distinct CDR3 sequences; more than 3% were detected once. The top ten clonotypes cover about 25% of the sample. Interpreted using the paper, the treatment or condition label stands for: live attenuated yellow fever vaccine strain. Sample: PBMCs, taken on the day of the yellow fever booster vaccination. The receptors originated from a man younger than 30 who received the YFV17D yellow fever vaccine.

This clonotype was counted a few times. The chain has TRBV20-1 and TRBJ1-4; 7 nucleotides agree with TRBD1. Trimming cost V 3 bases and J 5 bases; bases outside gene matches: 6. This CDR3 is 14 amino acids long. From germline, CDR1 is DFQATT and CDR2 SNEGSKA (reference sequence). CDR3 residues: CSARRQGPNEKLFF. CDR3 sequence (DNA): TGCAGTGCTAGGAGACAGGGACCCAATGAAAAACTGTTTTTT.

The chain has TRBV15 and TRBJ1-2; no definite D call. Germline V gene sequence: CDR1 LNHNV, CDR2 YYDKDF (reference sequence). V was cut by 0 bases and J by 2 bases, with 10 bases left in between. The CDR3 is 15 residues long. The CDR3 protein is CATSRDRVTNYGYTF. In nucleotides, the CDR3 is TGTGCCACCAGCAGAGATAGAGTGACAAACTATGGCTACACCTTC. Full variable domain (missing parts from reference TRBV15 and TRBJ1-2): DAMVIQNPRYQVTQFGKPVTLSCSQTLNHNVMYWYQQKSSQAPKLLFHYYDKDFNNEADTPDNFQSRRPNTSFCFLDIRSPGLGDTAMYLCATSRDRVTNYGYTFGSGTRLTVV.

There are a few counts of this clonotype. The chain combines TRBV7-3 with TRBJ2-2; 8 positions match TRBD1. V was clipped by 0 bases and J by 1 base; unmatched bases: 4. Germline lookup yields CDR1 SGHTA and CDR2 FQGTGA. The CDR3 is 17 amino acids. Here the CDR3 reads CASSLTLGTGNTGELFF. The CDR3, as DNA: TGTGCCAGCAGCTTAACGTTAGGGACAGGGAACACCGGGGAGCTGTTTTTT.

The rearrangement links TRBV12-3 or TRBV12-4 to TRBJ2-7, with a weak D call TRBD2 (10 bases). Trimming took 6 bases from V and 6 from J, leaving 21 bases between them. This CDR3 contains 15 residues. The CDR3 coding sequence is TGTGCCAGCAGCCCAACTAGCGGGACAGGGTTCGAGCAGTACTTC. Translated, it gives CASSPTSGTGFEQYF.

This clonotype was picked up many times. The J gene is TRBJ2-2, the V gene TRBV7-6; unclear D gene. Germline V gene data show CDR1 as SGHVS and CDR2 as FNYEAQ. The germline V and J ends were trimmed by 2 bases and 4 bases, with 20 bases remaining between them. The CDR3 length is 18 residues. CDR3 in amino acids: CASSLLGRTPDGTGELFF. The CDR3 DNA is TGTGCCAGCAGCTTATTAGGCCGGACCCCCGACGGCACCGGGGAGCTGTTTTTT.

Ten or more counts support this clonotype. V is TRBV18 and J is TRBJ1-1, with no clear D. Germline lookup yields CDR1 KGHSH and CDR2 LQKENI. The V end was cut by 2 bases, the J end by 5 bases, with 15 bases between. The CDR3 consists of 15 residues. The CDR3 DNA reads as TGTGCCAGCTCACCATCCGACACCCGAAGGACTGAAGCTTTCTTT. The encoded protein is CASSPSDTRRTEAFF.

This clonotype was recorded many times. The V and J genes are TRBV5-5 and TRBJ2-1; perhaps TRBD1 as D (6 bases). Germline CDR1 SGHKS, CDR2 YYEKEE (reference sequence). V shed 5 bases and J shed 14 bases, with 14 bases lying between them. The length of the CDR3 is 11 residues. This CDR3 reads CASREGGPEFF. Written as DNA, the CDR3 is TGTGCCAGCAGGGAAGGGGGACCGGAGTTCTTC.

This clonotype came up many times. This CDR3 reads CASSSSGGTVNTGELFF. The CDR3 DNA reads TGTGCCAGCAGTTCTAGCGGGGGAACGGTCAACACCGGGGAGCTGTTTTTT. The V gene is TRBV27, the J gene TRBJ2-2, with 10 bases identical to TRBD2. There are 17 residues in the CDR3. CDR1 and CDR2 from the germline V gene are MNHEY and SMNVEV (reference sequence). J gave up 2 bases and V 4 bases, and 7 bases lay outside the gene matches.

This clonotype was recorded at least ten times. The chain uses TRBV4-3 and TRBJ2-7; D unclear. CDR3 length equals 13 residues. CDR1 and CDR2 from the germline V gene are LGHNA and YSLEER. The V end was cut by 0 bases, the J end by 7 bases, with 10 bases between. Here the CDR3 DNA reads TGCGCCAGCAGCCAAGATCTGGTGGGTGAGCAGTACTTC. Amino acids: CASSQDLVGEQYF.

Ten or more counts support this clonotype. This chain links TRBV11-2 with TRBJ2-6; TRBD1 matches 7 bases. CDR3 length: 17 amino acids. The V and J ends lost 3 bases and 3 bases, in that order; junction bases with no gene match: 8. In germline, CDR1 is SGHAT, CDR2 FQNNGV. The CDR3 region is CASSLLQGRRGANVLTF. CDR3 in DNA: TGTGCCAGCAGCTTGCTACAGGGGCGACGTGGGGCCAACGTCCTGACTTTC.

This clonotype has only a few counts. The rearrangement joins TRBV5-4 to TRBJ1-1; D remains ambiguous. The V end was cut by 9 bases, the J end by 1 base, with 13 bases between. This CDR3 comprises 13 residues. Looked up from germline, CDR1 is SGHNT and CDR2 is YYREEE (reference sequence). The CDR3 here is CATQSPPNTEAFF. CDR3 nucleotide sequence: TGTGCCACCCAGAGCCCCCCGAACACTGAAGCTTTCTTT.

This clonotype was recorded many times. The chain is built from TRBV5-5 and TRBJ2-1; tentative D call: TRBD2 (6 bases). The CDR3 loop spans 14 amino acids. Trimming removed 3 bases at V and 5 bases at J, with 12 bases between. Germline assignment: CDR1 SGHKS and CDR2 YYEKEE (reference sequence). The CDR3 region is CASSSEWGDNEQFF. The CDR3 bases are TGTGCCAGCAGCTCCGAATGGGGGGACAATGAGCAGTTCTTC.

This clonotype was detected a few times. V and J are TRBV20-1 and TRBJ2-1, with D unresolved. With 5 bases removed from V and 0 bases from J, the gap between germline ends came to 8 bases. The CDR3 sequence is 13 residues long. CDR1 and CDR2 from the germline V gene are DFQATT and SNEGSKA (reference sequence). CDR3 nucleotides: TGCAGTGCTGAGCGTGGCTCCTACAATGAGCAGTTCTTC. This sequence encodes CSAERGSYNEQFF.

This clonotype came up many times. The chain combines TRBV6-2 or TRBV6-3 with TRBJ1-1; D is unresolved. Germline lookup yields CDR1 MNHEY and CDR2 SVGEGT. The CDR3 consists of 13 residues. V dropped 8 bases and J dropped 2 bases, with 12 bases sitting between them. CDR3 DNA sequence: TGTGCCAGCCTGCGATGGCCAAACACTGAAGCTTTCTTT. Its translation is CASLRWPNTEAFF.

This clonotype was recorded at least ten times. V and J are TRBV2 and TRBJ2-7; TRBD1 aligns across 7 bases. CDR1 is SNHLY and CDR2 is FYNNEI in the germline V gene. V was clipped by 5 bases and J by 0 bases; unmatched bases: 4. The CDR3 loop spans 14 amino acids. The CDR3 region has the DNA TGTGCCAGCAGTCCGGGACAGAGCTCCTACGAGCAGTACGTC. Protein sequence: CASSPGQSSYEQYV.

This clonotype was observed at least ten times. The chain links TRBV7-3 to TRBJ2-2; 7 nucleotides agree with TRBD1. The CDR3 covers 15 residues. The J segment lost 5 bases and the V segment lost 6 bases, leaving 9 bases of the junction unmatched. The germline V gene encodes CDR1 SGHTA and CDR2 FQGTGA. The CDR3 reads CASRMTGKTTGELFF. Written as DNA, the CDR3 is TGTGCCAGCAGAATGACAGGGAAGACAACCGGGGAGCTGTTTTTT.

J is TRBJ1-1 and V is TRBV6-6; 7 bases map to TRBD1. The length of the CDR3 is 14 residues. J lost 1 base, V lost 6 bases, and 5 bases had no gene match. Per the germline V gene, CDR1 is MNHNY and CDR2 is SVGAGI (reference sequence). The chain's CDR3 is CASSPTGKNTEAFF. The CDR3 DNA follows: TGTGCCAGCAGCCCGACAGGGAAGAACACTGAAGCTTTCTTT.

At least ten counts were recorded for this clonotype. The V gene is TRBV7-9, the J gene TRBJ2-5, with no clear D. The length of the CDR3 is 15 residues. Germline V gene lookup returns CDR1 SEHNR and CDR2 FQNEAQ (reference sequence). Trimming shortened V by 2 bases and J by 0 bases, and 10 bases separated the two germline ends. The CDR3 sequence: CASSLIQMYQETQYF. In DNA form, the CDR3 reads TGTGCCAGCAGCTTAATACAGATGTACCAAGAGACCCAGTACTTC.

The rearrangement joins TRBV6-6 to TRBJ1-1; no clear D. This CDR3 region has 15 residues. Germline V gene sequence: CDR1 MNHNY, CDR2 SVGAGI (reference sequence). The V end was cut by 2 bases, the J end by 2 bases, with 12 bases between. Here the CDR3 DNA reads TGTGCCAGCAGTTACCCTAACTCACAAAACACTGAAGCTTTCTTT. Amino acid sequence: CASSYPNSQNTEAFF.